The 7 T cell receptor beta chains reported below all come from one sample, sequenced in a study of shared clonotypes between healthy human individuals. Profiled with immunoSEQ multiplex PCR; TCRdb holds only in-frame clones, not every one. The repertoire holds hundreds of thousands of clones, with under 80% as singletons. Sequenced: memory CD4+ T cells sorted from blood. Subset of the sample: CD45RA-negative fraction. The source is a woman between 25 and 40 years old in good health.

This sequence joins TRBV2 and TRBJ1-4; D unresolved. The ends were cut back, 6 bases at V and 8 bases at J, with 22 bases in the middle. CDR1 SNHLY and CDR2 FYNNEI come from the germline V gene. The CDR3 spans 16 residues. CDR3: CASRGPSGRVPEKLFF. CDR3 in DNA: TGTGCCAGCAGGGGCCCATCCGGCCGGGTTCCGGAAAAACTGTTTTTT. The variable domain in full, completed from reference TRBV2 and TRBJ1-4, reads EPEVTQTPSHQVTQMGQEVILRCVPISNHLYFYWYRQILGQKVEFLVSFYNNEISEKSEIFDDQFSVERPDGSNFTLKIRSTKLEDSAMYFCASRGPSGRVPEKLFFGSGTQLSVL.

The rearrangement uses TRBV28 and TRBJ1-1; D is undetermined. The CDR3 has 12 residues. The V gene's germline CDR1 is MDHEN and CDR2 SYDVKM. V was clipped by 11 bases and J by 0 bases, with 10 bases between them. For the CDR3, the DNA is TGTGCCTGCGGCTCCCTGAACACTGAAGCTTTCTTT. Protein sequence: CACGSLNTEAFF. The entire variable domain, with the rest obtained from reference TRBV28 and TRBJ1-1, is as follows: DVKVTQSSRYLVKRTGEKVFLECVQDMDHENMFWYRQDPGLGLRLIYFSYDVKMKEKGDIPEGYSVSREKKERFSLILESASTNQTSMYLCACGSLNTEAFFGQGTRLTVV.

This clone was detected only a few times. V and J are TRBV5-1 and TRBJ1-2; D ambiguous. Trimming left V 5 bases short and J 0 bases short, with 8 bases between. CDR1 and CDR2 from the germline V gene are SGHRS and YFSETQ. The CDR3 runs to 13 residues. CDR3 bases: TGCGCCAGCAGGGAGGGCCCTAACTATGGCTACACCTTC. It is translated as CASREGPNYGYTF.

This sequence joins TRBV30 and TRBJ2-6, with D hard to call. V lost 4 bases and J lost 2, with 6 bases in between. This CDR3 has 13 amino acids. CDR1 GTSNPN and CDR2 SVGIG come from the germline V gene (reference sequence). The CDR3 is CAWNGAGANVLTF. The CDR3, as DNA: TGTGCCTGGAATGGGGCTGGGGCCAACGTCCTGACTTTC.

In nucleotides, the CDR3 is TGTGCCAGCAGTCCCAGGGGGGATGAGCAGTTCTTC. Translated: CASSPRGDEQFF. V usage is TRBV28 and J usage is TRBJ2-1; tentative D call: TRBD1 (7 bases). The V end was cut by 5 bases, the J end by 8 bases, with 10 bases between. CDR3 length: 12 residues. CDR1 and CDR2 from the germline V gene are MDHEN and SYDVKM.

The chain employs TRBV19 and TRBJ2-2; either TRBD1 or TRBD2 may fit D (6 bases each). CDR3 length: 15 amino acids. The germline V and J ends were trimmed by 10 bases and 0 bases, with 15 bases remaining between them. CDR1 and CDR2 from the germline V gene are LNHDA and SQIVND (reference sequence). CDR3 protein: CATMRGDPNTGELFF. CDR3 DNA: TGTGCCACCATGAGGGGGGACCCGAACACCGGGGAGCTGTTTTTT.

The CDR3 is CASSSNPGGPQHF. The CDR3 coding sequence is TGCGCCAGCAGCTCAAACCCCGGGGGGCCCCAGCATTTT. The rearrangement joins TRBV5-1 to TRBJ1-5; the D gene is possibly TRBD1 (5 bases). V was shortened by 3 bases and J by 9 bases, with 13 bases between the two germline ends. The CDR3 is 13 amino acids. Germline V gene lookup returns CDR1 SGHRS and CDR2 YFSETQ.